This T cell receptor (beta chain) was sequenced during a study of cytotoxic CD8 clonotypes in ibrutinib-treated CLL. For the study at large: The group held approximately eleven relapsed/refractory and under 16 treatment-naive patients, with roughly 17 IGHV unmutated.

Study observations and caveats: Among the clonotypes, public ones were uncommon and contracted or held stable on treatment.

Worth noting for this clone: Its antigen is undetermined.

The CDR3 is 16 residues long. The V gene end was trimmed by 0 bases and the J gene end by 5 bases; junction bases not matched to a gene: 6. Germline CDR1 and CDR2: MGHRA and YSYEKL. Sequencing used immunoSEQ multiplex PCR; TCRdb keeps in-frame clones, though not all of them. Of about 310,000 clones detected, about 77% appear once; the ten largest clones hold 6.5% to 8.5%. The TCR comes from a human donor with chronic lymphocytic leukemia. The sample consisted of PBMCs, taken before ibrutinib treatment. The V and J genes are TRBV4-1 and TRBJ1-4, with 7 bases fitting TRBD1. DNA of the CDR3: TGCGCCAGCAGCCAAGAATGGACAGGACAGAATGAAAAACTGTTTTTT. This sequence encodes CASSQEWTGQNEKLFF.